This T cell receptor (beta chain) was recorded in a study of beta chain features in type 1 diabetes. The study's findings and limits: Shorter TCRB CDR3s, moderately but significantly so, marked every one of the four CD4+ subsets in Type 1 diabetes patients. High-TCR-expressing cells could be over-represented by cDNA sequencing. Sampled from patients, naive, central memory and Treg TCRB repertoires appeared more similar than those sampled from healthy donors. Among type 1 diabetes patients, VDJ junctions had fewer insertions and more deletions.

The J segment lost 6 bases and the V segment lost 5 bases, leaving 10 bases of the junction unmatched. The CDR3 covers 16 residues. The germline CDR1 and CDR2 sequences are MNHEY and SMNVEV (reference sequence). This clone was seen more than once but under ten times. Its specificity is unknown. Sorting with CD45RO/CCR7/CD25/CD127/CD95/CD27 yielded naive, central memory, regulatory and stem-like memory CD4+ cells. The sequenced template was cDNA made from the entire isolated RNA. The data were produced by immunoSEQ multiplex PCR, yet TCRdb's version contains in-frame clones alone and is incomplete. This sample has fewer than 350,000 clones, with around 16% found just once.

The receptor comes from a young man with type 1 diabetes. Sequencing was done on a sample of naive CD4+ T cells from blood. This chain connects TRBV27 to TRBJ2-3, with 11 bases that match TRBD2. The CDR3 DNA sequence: TGTGCCAGCAGTCAAAGACTAGCGGGAATGCGGGATACGCAGTATTTT. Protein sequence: CASSQRLAGMRDTQYF.